The next 11 T cell receptor beta chains were all read from a single sample in a study of Ad26.COV2.S vaccination and SARS-CoV-2 variants. Assay used: immunoSEQ multiplex PCR; TCRdb lists only in-frame clones, some missing. The repertoire holds about 680,000 clones, 70% to 90% seen once, with approximately 1.5% in the top ten. Stated treatment: 15 to 20 received Ad26.COV2.S at low or high dose, single or two shots; 5 received placebo; per-sample allocation not given. The study sampled participants on day 63 after the first vaccine or placebo injection. This specimen was peripheral blood, taken in a trial of Ad26.COV2.S vaccine versus placebo. These TCRs come from a person aged 18-60 years who received the Ad26.COV2.S COVID-19 vaccine or a placebo.

The rearrangement uses TRBV7-3 and TRBJ2-3, with a weak D call TRBD2 (6 bases). Germline CDR1 and CDR2: SGHTA and FQGTGA. This CDR3 has 14 amino acids. With 1 base removed from V and 4 bases from J, the gap between germline ends came to 9 bases. The CDR3 DNA follows: TGTGCCAGCAGCTTAATGGAGGGTGCAGATACGCAGTATTTT. Protein: CASSLMEGADTQYF.

V gene TRBV29-1 combines with J gene TRBJ2-3; TRBD2 might be the D (6 bases). Germline V CDR1 and CDR2: SQVTM, ANQGSEA. Trimming removed 4 bases at V and 0 bases at J, with 14 bases between. The CDR3 covers 15 residues. The CDR3 DNA is TGCAGCGTTGCGTTGGGACTCGTGAGCACAGATACGCAGTATTTT. As protein: CSVALGLVSTDTQYF.

The chain carries TRBV7-9 and TRBJ1-1; no reliable D call. Trimming took off 6 bases at V and 6 bases at J, with 17 bases between the two ends. Germline V gene sequence: CDR1 SEHNR, CDR2 FQNEAQ (reference sequence). The CDR3 totals 14 residues. CDR3 in DNA: TGTGCCAGCAGTCGTAGCCCAGGTAGGCCTGAAGCTTTCTTT. Translated, it gives CASSRSPGRPEAFF.

V and J are TRBV10-3 and TRBJ2-2; 12 positions agree with TRBD2. Trimming removed 2 bases from V and 5 bases from J; junction bases left unmatched: 9. Germline V lookup: CDR1 ENHRY, CDR2 SYGVKD. There are 18 residues in the CDR3. The chain's CDR3 is CAISEPSGRARLTGELFF. As DNA, the CDR3 is TGTGCCATCAGTGAGCCTAGCGGGAGGGCCCGGTTAACCGGGGAGCTGTTTTTT.

The chain recombines TRBV7-8 with TRBJ1-3, with D tentatively TRBD1 (5 bases). Trimming pared 5 bases from V and 2 bases from J, leaving 16 bases between. CDR1 is SGHVS and CDR2 is FQNEAQ in the germline V gene. The CDR3 is made up of 16 amino acids. CDR3 sequence: CASSLPPAGTGNTIYF. The CDR3 DNA is TGTGCCAGCAGCCTACCCCCGGCAGGGACTGGAAACACCATATATTTT.

The CDR3 is CASSAEVLNTEAFF. As DNA, the CDR3 is TGTGCCAGCAGTGCCGAGGTCCTGAACACTGAAGCTTTCTTT. V usage is TRBV2 and J usage is TRBJ1-1; D is unresolved. Germline V lookup: CDR1 SNHLY, CDR2 FYNNEI. CDR3 length equals 14 residues. V lost 4 bases and J lost 0, with 9 bases in between.

In nucleotides, the CDR3 is TGTGCCAGCAGTTTGGAGGGGGCTTGGTATGGCTACACCTTC. Translation: CASSLEGAWYGYTF. This chain links TRBV28 with TRBJ1-2, with 7 bases matching TRBD1. The V and J ends lost 3 bases and 5 bases, in that order; junction bases with no gene match: 6. This CDR3 has 14 amino acids. CDR1 and CDR2 (germline): MDHEN, SYDVKM.

The genes are TRBV30 and TRBJ2-5; a weak D match, TRBD2 (6 bases). V was pared by 0 bases and J by 1 base, with 15 bases between. Germline lookup yields CDR1 GTSNPN and CDR2 SVGIG (reference sequence). The CDR3 sequence is 16 residues long. CDR3 nucleotide sequence: TGTGCCTGGAGTGTACACGTAGGAGGGCCCCAAGAGACCCAGTACTTC. Translation: CAWSVHVGGPQETQYF.

The J gene is TRBJ1-6, the V gene TRBV3-1 (or the pseudogene TRBV3-2); unclear D gene. The CDR3 is 17 residues long. V was shortened by 0 bases and J by 0 bases, with 9 bases between the two germline ends. Germline CDR1 is LGHDT and CDR2 is YNNKEL (reference sequence). Here the CDR3 DNA reads TGTGCCAGCAGCCAAGATTCTGGCAGCTCCTATAATTCACCCCTCCACTTT. Protein: CASSQDSGSSYNSPLHF.

The chain employs TRBV4-3 and TRBJ2-3; 10 nucleotides align to TRBD1. Unmatched junction bases numbered 7, after V lost 3 bases and J lost 1 base. This CDR3 contains 17 residues. Germline V gene data show CDR1 as LGHNA and CDR2 as YSLEER. The CDR3 protein is CASSHPVTGGGTDTQYF. For the CDR3, the DNA is TGCGCCAGCAGCCACCCCGTGACAGGGGGCGGCACAGATACGCAGTATTTT.

The V call is TRBV30, the J call TRBJ1-4, with D maybe TRBD1 (5 bases). This CDR3 comprises 13 residues. Trimming stripped 5 bases from V and 7 bases from J, with 14 bases between. CDR1 is GTSNPN and CDR2 is SVGIG in the germline V gene (reference sequence). The CDR3 protein is CAWGRDFPEKLFF. The CDR3 DNA reads as TGTGCCTGGGGCAGGGACTTTCCTGAAAAACTGTTTTTT.